Each of the 10 T cell receptor beta chains below was sequenced from the same sample in a study of Graves' ophthalmopathy and Graves' hyperthyroidism listed by TCRdb under 2018. For sequencing, an Illumina HiSeq 2000 was employed. TCR beta CDR3 regions were amplified from RNA transcripts for repertoire sequencing. The first round of RT-PCR was done with HTBI primers and the Qiagen OneStep RT-PCR kit, and was followed by a second round of multiplex PCR, then size selection and purification. TCRdb cleaned the public reads at Q25 with fastp, built clones with MiXCR and kept in-frame beta chains. Each entry merges the rows of one CDR3 protein and shows their most common DNA and genes. In all, the sample holds roughly 700,000 distinct CDR3 sequences, and 35% to 50% of those were seen once. 35% to 55% of the sample is in the top ten clones. The source material was peripheral blood. All receptors come from an adult man with Graves' ophthalmopathy.

The V and J genes are TRBV29-1 and TRBJ1-1, with 10 bases identical to TRBD1. V lost 6 bases to trimming and J lost 2 bases; unmatched junction nucleotides: 6. This CDR3 has 14 amino acids. Germline V gives CDR1 SQVTM, CDR2 ANQGSEA. In DNA, the CDR3 is TGCAGCGTACGGGGACAGGGGAGAAACACTGAAGCTTTCTTT. Its translation: CSVRGQGRNTEAFF.

This clonotype appeared many times. The chain has TRBV29-1 and TRBJ1-2; 7 positions match TRBD1. V trimming: 2 bases; J trimming: 0 bases; junction bases outside the gene matches: 6. This CDR3 is built from 15 residues. CDR1 and CDR2 from the germline V gene are SQVTM and ANQGSEA. The CDR3, as DNA: TGCAGCGTTGAACACTCGGGACAGTCTAACTATGGCTACACCTTC. Its translation is CSVEHSGQSNYGYTF.

This clonotype was detected only a few times. This chain joins TRBV24-1 and TRBJ2-5; 15 positions match TRBD2. CDR1 KGHDR and CDR2 SFDVKD come from the germline V gene. V was clipped by 6 bases and J by 0 bases; unmatched bases: 7. This CDR3 comprises 18 residues. CDR3 sequence: CATSRGLAGGVYQETQYF. As DNA, the CDR3 is TGTGCCACCAGTAGAGGACTAGCGGGAGGGGTTTACCAAGAGACCCAGTACTTC.

About this clonotype: A read error may be the cause here, since a much bigger clone is one base away. V usage is TRBV29-1 and J usage is TRBJ1-2; 11 bases are a match to TRBD1. CDR3 length equals 13 residues. CDR1 and CDR2 from the germline V gene are SQVTM and ANQGSEA. CDR3 loop: CSVGGQGDYDYTF. The CDR3 DNA is TGCAGCGTTGGGGGACAGGGGGACTATGACTACACCTTC. The whole variable domain, filled in from reference TRBV29-1 and TRBJ1-2, reads SAVISQKPSRDICQRGTSLTIQCQVDSQVTMMFWYRQQPGQSLTLIATANQGSEATYESGFVIDKFPISRPNLTFSTLTVSNMSPEDSSIYLCSVGGQGDYDYTFGSGTRLTVV.

Concerning this clonotype: A clone one base away is much larger, so this may be a read error. The chain employs TRBV2 and TRBJ1-2, with D tentatively TRBD1 (5 bases). V was clipped by 3 bases and J by 6 bases, with 11 bases between them. The V gene's germline CDR1 is SNHLY and CDR2 FYNNEI. This CDR3 spans 13 amino acids. The CDR3 region has the DNA TGTGCCAGCAGTGACGGGGGTACTAATGGCTACACCTTC. Translated: CASSDGGTNGYTF.

This clonotype was seen ten or more times. The chain uses TRBV9 and TRBJ2-7; perhaps TRBD1 as D (5 bases). Germline V gene lookup returns CDR1 SGDLS and CDR2 YYNGEE. This CDR3 region has 12 residues. Deletions cut 4 bases from V and 6 bases from J, with 11 bases between. CDR3: CASSPQGSEQYF. CDR3 bases: TGTGCCAGCAGCCCCCAGGGTTCCGAGCAGTACTTC.

V gene TRBV2 combines with J gene TRBJ2-5; 7 bases fit TRBD1. Germline V gene lookup returns CDR1 SNHLY and CDR2 FYNNEI. The CDR3 extends over 16 amino acids. J gave up 2 bases and V 9 bases, and 15 bases lay outside the gene matches. In DNA form, the CDR3 reads TGTGCCAGGGATTCTCAATTTGACAGGGTGCAAGAGACCCAGTACTTC. Translated, it gives CARDSQFDRVQETQYF.

The chain carries TRBV12-3 or TRBV12-4 and TRBJ2-7; no clear D gene. Trimming took off 3 bases at V and 2 bases at J, with 11 bases between the two ends. The CDR3 extends over 14 amino acids. The CDR3 region is CASSFLDGPYEQYF. The CDR3 DNA reads TGTGCCAGCAGTTTTCTGGACGGGCCCTACGAGCAGTACTTC.

This clonotype was counted only a few times. This sequence joins TRBV14 and TRBJ2-7, with unresolved D. CDR1 and CDR2 (germline): SGHDN, FVKESK. V lost 0 bases, J lost 4 bases, and 7 bases lay in between. The CDR3 spans 13 residues. The CDR3 here is CASSQDFYYEQYF. CDR3 coding DNA: TGTGCCAGCAGCCAAGATTTTTATTACGAGCAGTACTTC.

Note on this clonotype: A much larger clone differs by one base, so this may be a read error. This CDR3 is missing its conserved last phenylalanine or tryptophan, likely due to a read error. The V call is TRBV11-2, the J call TRBJ1-5; maybe TRBD1 (5 bases). Germline V lookup: CDR1 SGHAT, CDR2 FQNNGV. This CDR3 is 14 amino acids long. V was clipped by 5 bases and J by 5 bases, with 13 bases between them. This CDR3 reads CASSPGTVDQPQHL. CDR3 DNA sequence: TGTGCCAGCAGCCCTGGGACGGTAGATCAGCCCCAGCATCTT.